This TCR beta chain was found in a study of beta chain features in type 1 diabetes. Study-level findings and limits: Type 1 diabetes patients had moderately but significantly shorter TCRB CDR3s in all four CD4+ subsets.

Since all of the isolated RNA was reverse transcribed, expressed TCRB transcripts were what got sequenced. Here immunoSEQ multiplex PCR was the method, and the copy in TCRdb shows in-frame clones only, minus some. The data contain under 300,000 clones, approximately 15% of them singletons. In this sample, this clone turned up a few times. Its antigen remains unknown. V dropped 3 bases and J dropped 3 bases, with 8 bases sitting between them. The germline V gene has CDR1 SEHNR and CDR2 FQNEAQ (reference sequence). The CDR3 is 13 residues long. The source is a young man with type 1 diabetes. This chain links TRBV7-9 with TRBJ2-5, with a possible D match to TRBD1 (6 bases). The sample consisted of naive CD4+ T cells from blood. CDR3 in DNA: TGTGCCAGCAGCTTGTCAGGGGAAGAGACCCAGTACTTC. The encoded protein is CASSLSGEETQYF.